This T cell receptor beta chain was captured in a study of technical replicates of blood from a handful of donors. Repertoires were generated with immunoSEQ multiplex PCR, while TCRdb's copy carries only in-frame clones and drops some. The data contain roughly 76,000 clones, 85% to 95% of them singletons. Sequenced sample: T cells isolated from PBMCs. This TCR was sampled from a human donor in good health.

The chain's CDR3 is CASSIDRPQVRTGANVLTF. The CDR3 DNA reads as TGTGCCAGTAGTATAGATCGCCCACAGGTCCGGACGGGGGCCAACGTCCTGACTTTC. The rearrangement links TRBV19 to TRBJ2-6; tentatively, D is TRBD1 (5 bases). Germline lookup yields CDR1 LNHDA and CDR2 SQIVND (reference sequence). Trimming took 0 bases from V and 4 from J, leaving 19 bases between them. CDR3 size: 19 residues.